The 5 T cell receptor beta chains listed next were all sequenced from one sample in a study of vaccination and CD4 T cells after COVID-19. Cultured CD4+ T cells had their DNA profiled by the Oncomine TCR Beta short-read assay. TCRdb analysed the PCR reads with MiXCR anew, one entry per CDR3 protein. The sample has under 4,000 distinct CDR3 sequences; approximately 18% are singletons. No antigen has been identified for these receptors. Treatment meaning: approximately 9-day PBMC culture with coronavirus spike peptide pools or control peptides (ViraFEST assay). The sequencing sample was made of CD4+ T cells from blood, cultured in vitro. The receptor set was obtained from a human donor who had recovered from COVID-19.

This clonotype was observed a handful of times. The CDR3 sequence is CASSPKDRGLRTDTQYF. The CDR3 DNA is TGTGCCAGCAGCCCAAAGGACAGGGGGTTAAGAACAGATACGCAGTATTTT. The chain carries TRBV5-4 and TRBJ2-3, with 10 bases fitting TRBD1. The J segment lost 3 bases and the V segment lost 4 bases, leaving 11 bases of the junction unmatched. Germline loops: CDR1 SGHNT, CDR2 YYREEE (reference sequence). CDR3 length: 17 amino acids.

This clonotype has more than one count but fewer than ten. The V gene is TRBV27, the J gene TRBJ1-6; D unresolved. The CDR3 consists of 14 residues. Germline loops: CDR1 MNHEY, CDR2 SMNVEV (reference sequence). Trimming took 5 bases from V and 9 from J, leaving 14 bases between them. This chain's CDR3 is CASSPRRGGSPLHF. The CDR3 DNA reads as TGTGCCAGCAGTCCCCGGCGGGGAGGTTCACCCCTCCACTTT.

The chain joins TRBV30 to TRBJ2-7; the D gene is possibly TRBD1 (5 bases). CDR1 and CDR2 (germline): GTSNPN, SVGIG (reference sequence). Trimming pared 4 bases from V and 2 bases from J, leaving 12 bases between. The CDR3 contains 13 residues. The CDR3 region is CAWNPDSAYEQYF. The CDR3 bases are TGTGCCTGGAATCCCGACAGTGCCTACGAGCAGTACTTC.

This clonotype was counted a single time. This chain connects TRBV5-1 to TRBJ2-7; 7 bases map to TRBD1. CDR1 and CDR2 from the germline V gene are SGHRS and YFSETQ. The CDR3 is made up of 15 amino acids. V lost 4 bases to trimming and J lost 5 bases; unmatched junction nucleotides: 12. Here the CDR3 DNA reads TGCGCCAGCAGCCCGATACAGGGGAATCGGCACGAGCAGTACTTC. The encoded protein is CASSPIQGNRHEQYF.

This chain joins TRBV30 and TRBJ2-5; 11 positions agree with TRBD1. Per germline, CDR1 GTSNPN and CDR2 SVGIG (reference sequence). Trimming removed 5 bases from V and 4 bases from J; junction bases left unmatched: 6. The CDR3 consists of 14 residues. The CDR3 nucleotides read TGTGCCTGGCGGACAGGGGGCCGGGGAGAGACCCAGTACTTC. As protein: CAWRTGGRGETQYF.